This T cell receptor (beta chain) stems from a study of blood T cell repertoires in COVID-19. Study-wide background: From T cells, B-cell-depleted T cells, or PBMCs came the material, which was cDNA or gDNA.

V lost 3 bases to trimming and J lost 8 bases; unmatched junction nucleotides: 7. CDR1 is KGHSH, CDR2 LQKENI, per germline. This CDR3 has 14 residues. Clones were read by immunoSEQ multiplex PCR, and TCRdb kept only the in-frame ones, dropping some. The sample consists of roughly 300,000 clones, roughly 82% of them appearing once. What was sequenced was peripheral blood. This chain uses TRBV18 with TRBJ2-1; TRBD2 agrees at 7 bases. This clonotype was obtained from a woman between 50 and 59 years old with acute or convalescent COVID-19. CDR3 DNA sequence: TGTGCCAGCTCACCCTTCGGGGGGAGAGATGAGCAGTTCTTC. It encodes CASSPFGGRDEQFF.